Sequencing of this T cell receptor (beta chain) was carried out in a study of blood T cells in healthy people across ages. The use of a sample-barcoded 5' primer and a J-beta primer mix characterized a second PCR of roughly 6 to 12 cycles. In TCRdb, the 5' RACE reads were re-called with MiXCR into one record per CDR3 protein. Of over 1,300,000 distinct CDR3 sequences in the sample, approximately 59% were seen once. Findings and limits, study-wide: Both naive CD4+ cell counts and diversity were greater in long-lived donors than in aged donors.

A word on this clonotype: Its matching antigen is unknown.

The V end was cut by 2 bases, the J end by 4 bases, with 6 bases between. This CDR3 contains 13 residues. From germline, CDR1 is MGHRA and CDR2 YSYEKL. Material for sequencing was blood. The chain recombines TRBV4-1 with TRBJ2-1; TRBD1 might be the D (5 bases). This TCR derives from a man aged 18 to 29 in good health. The CDR3 reads CASSQRTYNEQFF. In DNA, the CDR3 is TGCGCCAGCAGCCAAAGGACATACAATGAGCAGTTCTTC.